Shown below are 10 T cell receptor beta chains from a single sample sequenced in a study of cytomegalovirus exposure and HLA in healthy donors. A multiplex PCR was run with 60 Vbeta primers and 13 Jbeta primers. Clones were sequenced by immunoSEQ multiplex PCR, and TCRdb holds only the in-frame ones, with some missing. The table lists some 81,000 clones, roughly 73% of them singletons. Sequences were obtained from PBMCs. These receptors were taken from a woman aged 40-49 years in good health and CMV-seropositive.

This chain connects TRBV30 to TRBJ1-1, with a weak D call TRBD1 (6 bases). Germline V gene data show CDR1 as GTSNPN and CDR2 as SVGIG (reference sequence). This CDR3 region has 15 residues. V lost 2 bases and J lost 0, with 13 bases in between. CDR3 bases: TGTGCCTGGAGTCGGGTTGACAGGATGAACACTGAAGCTTTCTTT. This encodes CAWSRVDRMNTEAFF.

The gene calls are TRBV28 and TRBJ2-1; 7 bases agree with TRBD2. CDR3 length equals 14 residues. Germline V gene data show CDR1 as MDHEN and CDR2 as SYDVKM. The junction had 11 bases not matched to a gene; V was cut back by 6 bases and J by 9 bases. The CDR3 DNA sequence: TGTGCCAGCAGACTGGGAGGGTCGTCTAGTGAGCAGTTCTTC. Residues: CASRLGGSSSEQFF.

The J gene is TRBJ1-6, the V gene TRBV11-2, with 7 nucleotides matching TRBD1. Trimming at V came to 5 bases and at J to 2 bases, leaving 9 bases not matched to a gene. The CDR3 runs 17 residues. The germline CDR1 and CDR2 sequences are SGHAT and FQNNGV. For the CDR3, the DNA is TGTGCCAGCAGCCGGGGACAGTCGGGGCCCTATAATTCACCCCTCCACTTT. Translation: CASSRGQSGPYNSPLHF.

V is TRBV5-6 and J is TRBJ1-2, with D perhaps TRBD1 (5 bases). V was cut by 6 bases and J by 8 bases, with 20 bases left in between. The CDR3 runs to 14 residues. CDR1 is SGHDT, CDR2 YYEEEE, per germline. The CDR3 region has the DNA TGTGCCAGCAAAGTGGAGACGTTTCGGGGGGGCTACACCTTC. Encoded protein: CASKVETFRGGYTF.

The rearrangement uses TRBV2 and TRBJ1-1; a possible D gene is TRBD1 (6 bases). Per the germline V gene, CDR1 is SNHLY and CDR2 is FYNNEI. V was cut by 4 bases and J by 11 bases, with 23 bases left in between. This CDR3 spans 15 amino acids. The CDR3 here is CASSVRDTEFKWAFF. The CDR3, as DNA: TGTGCCAGCAGTGTAAGGGACACGGAATTTAAGTGGGCTTTCTTT.

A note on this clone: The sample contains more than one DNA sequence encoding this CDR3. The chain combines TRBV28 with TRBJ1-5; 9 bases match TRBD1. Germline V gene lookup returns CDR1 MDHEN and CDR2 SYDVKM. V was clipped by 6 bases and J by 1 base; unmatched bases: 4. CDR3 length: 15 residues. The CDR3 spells CASRSGQGSNQPQHF. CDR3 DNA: TGTGCCAGCAGATCGGGACAGGGAAGCAATCAGCCCCAGCATTTT.

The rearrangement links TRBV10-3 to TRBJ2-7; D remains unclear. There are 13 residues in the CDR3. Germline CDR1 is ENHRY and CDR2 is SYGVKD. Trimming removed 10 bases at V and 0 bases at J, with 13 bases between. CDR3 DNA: TGTGCCACCGGCCGAGACACCTCCTACGAGCAGTACTTC. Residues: CATGRDTSYEQYF.

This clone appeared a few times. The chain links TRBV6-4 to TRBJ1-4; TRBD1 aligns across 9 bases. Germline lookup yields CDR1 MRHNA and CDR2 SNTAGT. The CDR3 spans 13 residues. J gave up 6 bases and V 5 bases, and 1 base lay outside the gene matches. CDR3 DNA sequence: TGTGCCAGCAGTCGGGACAGGGATGAAAAACTGTTTTTT. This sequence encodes CASSRDRDEKLFF.

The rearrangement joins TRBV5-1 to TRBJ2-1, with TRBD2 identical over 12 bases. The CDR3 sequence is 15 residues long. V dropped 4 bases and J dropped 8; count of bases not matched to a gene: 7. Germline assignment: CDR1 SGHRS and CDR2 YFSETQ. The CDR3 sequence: CASSVTSGGRDEQFF. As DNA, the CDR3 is TGCGCCAGCAGCGTGACTAGCGGGGGTCGGGATGAGCAGTTCTTC.

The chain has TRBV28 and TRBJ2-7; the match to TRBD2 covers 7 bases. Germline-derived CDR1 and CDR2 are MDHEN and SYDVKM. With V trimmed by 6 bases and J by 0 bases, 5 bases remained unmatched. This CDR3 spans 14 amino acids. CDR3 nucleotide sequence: TGTGCCAGCAGGGAGGGCGGGAGCTCCTACGAGCAGTACTTC. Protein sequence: CASREGGSSYEQYF.